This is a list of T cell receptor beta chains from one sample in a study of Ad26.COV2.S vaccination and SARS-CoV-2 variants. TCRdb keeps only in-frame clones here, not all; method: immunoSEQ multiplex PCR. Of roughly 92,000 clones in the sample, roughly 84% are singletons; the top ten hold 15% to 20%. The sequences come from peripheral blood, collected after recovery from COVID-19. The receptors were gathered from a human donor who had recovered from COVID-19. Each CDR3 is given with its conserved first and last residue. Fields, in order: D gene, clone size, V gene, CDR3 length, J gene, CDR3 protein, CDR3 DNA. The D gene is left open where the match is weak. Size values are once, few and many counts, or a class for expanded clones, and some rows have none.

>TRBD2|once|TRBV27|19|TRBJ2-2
CASSLWGGLAGENTGELFF
TGTGCCAGCAGTTTATGGGGAGGACTAGCGGGAGAGAACACCGGGGAGCTGTTTTTT
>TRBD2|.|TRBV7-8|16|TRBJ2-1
CASSWTSGTTYNEQFF
TGTGCCAGCAGCTGGACTAGCGGGACCACCTACAATGAGCAGTTCTTC
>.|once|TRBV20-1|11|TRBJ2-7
CSAQIGYEQYF
TGCAGTGCCCAGATCGGCTACGAGCAGTACTTC
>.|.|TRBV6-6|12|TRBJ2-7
CASSYSSGEQYF
TGTGCCAGCAGTTACTCGAGTGGCGAGCAGTACTTC
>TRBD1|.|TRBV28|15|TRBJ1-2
CASTSRSGQREGYTF
TGTGCCAGCACCAGTAGGTCGGGACAGAGGGAAGGCTACACCTTC
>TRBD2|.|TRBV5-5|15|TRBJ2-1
CASSPTSGRPYEQFF
TGTGCCAGCAGCCCTACTAGCGGGCGCCCGTATGAGCAGTTCTTC
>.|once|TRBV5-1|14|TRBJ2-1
CASSLRQQENEQFF
TGCGCCAGCAGCTTACGCCAGCAGGAGAATGAGCAGTTCTTC
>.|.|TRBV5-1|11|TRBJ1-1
CASSLGGEAFF
TGCGCCAGCAGCTTGGGTGGGGAAGCTTTCTTT
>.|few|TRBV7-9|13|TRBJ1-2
CASSVYGLEGYTF
TGTGCCAGCAGCGTATACGGCCTGGAGGGCTACACCTTC
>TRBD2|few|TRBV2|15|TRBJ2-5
CASSGTSGPQETQYF
TGTGCCAGCAGTGGGACTAGCGGGCCCCAAGAGACCCAGTACTTC
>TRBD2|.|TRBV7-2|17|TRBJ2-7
CASSSGDGTSGDYEQYF
TGTGCCAGCAGCTCCGGGGATGGGACTAGCGGGGACTACGAGCAGTACTTC
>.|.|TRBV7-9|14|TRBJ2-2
CASSRTANTGELFF
TGTGCCAGCAGCCGGACGGCGAACACCGGGGAGCTGTTTTTT
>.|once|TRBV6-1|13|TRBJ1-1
CASSEIGGLKAFF
TGTGCCAGCAGTGAAATAGGGGGGCTGAAGGCTTTCTTT
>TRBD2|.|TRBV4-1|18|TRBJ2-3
CASSQGVAGVYGTDTQYF
TGCGCCAGCAGCCAAGGGGTAGCGGGAGTCTACGGTACAGATACGCAGTATTTT
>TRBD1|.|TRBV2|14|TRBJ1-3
CASSAGGTGNTIYF
TGTGCCAGCAGTGCAGGGGGCACTGGAAACACCATATATTTT
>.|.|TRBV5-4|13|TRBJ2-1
CASSLYAGDEQFF
TGTGCCAGCAGCTTGTATGCGGGCGATGAGCAGTTCTTC
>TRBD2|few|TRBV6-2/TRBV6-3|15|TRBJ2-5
CASSYGGRAWETQYF
TGTGCCAGCAGTTACGGCGGGAGGGCTTGGGAGACCCAGTACTTC
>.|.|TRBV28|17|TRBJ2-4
CASSFPRGSGAKNIQYF
TGTGCCAGCAGTTTTCCCAGGGGATCGGGGGCCAAAAACATTCAGTACTTC
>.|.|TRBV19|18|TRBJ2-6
CASSTTVYSMTGANVLTF
TGTGCCAGTAGTACGACAGTATACTCGATGACTGGGGCCAACGTCCTGACTTTC
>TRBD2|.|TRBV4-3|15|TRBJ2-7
CASSQWAAGASEQYF
TGCGCCAGCAGCCAGTGGGCAGCGGGGGCGTCCGAGCAGTACTTC
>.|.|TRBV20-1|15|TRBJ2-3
CSASGVGDSTDTQYF
TGCAGTGCTAGTGGGGTAGGGGATAGCACAGATACGCAGTATTTT
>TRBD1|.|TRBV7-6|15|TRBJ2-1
CASSLIEGAGAEQFF
TGTGCCAGCAGCTTAATAGAGGGGGCTGGTGCTGAGCAGTTCTTC
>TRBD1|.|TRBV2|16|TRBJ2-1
CASSEETGYSDNEQFF
TGTGCCAGCAGTGAAGAGACAGGGTATTCGGACAATGAGCAGTTCTTC
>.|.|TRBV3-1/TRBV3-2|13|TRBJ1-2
CASSPDRYHGYTF
TGTGCCAGCAGCCCTGACAGGTATCATGGCTACACCTTC
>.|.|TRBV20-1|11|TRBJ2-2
CSALDGGELFF
TGCAGTGCCCTCGACGGCGGGGAGCTGTTTTTT
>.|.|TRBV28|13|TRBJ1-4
CASSHPRGEKLFF
TGTGCCAGCAGCCATCCCAGGGGAGAAAAACTGTTTTTT
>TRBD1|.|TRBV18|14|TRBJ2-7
CASSLPQGAGEQYF
TGTGCCAGCTCACTTCCCCAGGGGGCAGGGGAGCAGTACTTC